The 9 T cell receptor beta chains below all came from one sample that was sequenced in a study of blood T cells in healthy people across ages. With a J-beta primer mix and a sample-barcoded 5' primer, a second PCR ran about 6 to 11 cycles. TCRdb reanalysed the 5' RACE reads using MiXCR and keeps one entry per CDR3 protein. Counted here are 650,000 to 800,000 distinct CDR3 sequences, around two fifths occurring once; the ten biggest clones make up roughly 18%. Material: blood. The receptors were gathered from a man aged 55 to 70 in good health.

This chain connects TRBV6-2 or TRBV6-3 to TRBJ2-1; 7 bases map to TRBD2. CDR3 length: 14 amino acids. Germline CDR1 and CDR2: MNHEY and SVGEGT. Trimming took 7 bases from V and 9 from J; bases not matched to a gene: 12. CDR3 region: CASIHGGTSGEQFF. The CDR3 coding sequence is TGTGCCAGCATTCACGGGGGGACCTCGGGTGAGCAGTTCTTC.

This clonotype was seen more than once but under ten times. The chain is built from TRBV2 and TRBJ2-3; TRBD1 matches 9 bases. The CDR3 contains 15 residues. V lost 5 bases and J lost 4; bases outside the gene matches: 7. Germline lookup yields CDR1 SNHLY and CDR2 FYNNEI. CDR3 sequence (DNA): TGTGCCAGCAGTAGCCGGACAGGGGCGCCAGATACGCAGTATTTT. Translating it yields CASSSRTGAPDTQYF.

This clonotype was seen more than once but under ten times. The chain employs TRBV27 and TRBJ1-2, with D tentatively TRBD1 (6 bases). The CDR3 consists of 13 residues. Germline values: CDR1 MNHEY, CDR2 SMNVEV (reference sequence). V was clipped by 2 bases and J by 8 bases, with 12 bases between them. In DNA form, the CDR3 reads TGTGCCAGCAGTTTAATAGGCAGGGGAGGCTACACCTTC. As protein: CASSLIGRGGYTF.

J is TRBJ2-3 and V is TRBV25-1; 8 nucleotides agree with TRBD2. V shed 0 bases, J shed 4 bases, and the junction held 12 bases outside the gene matches. The CDR3 totals 18 residues. CDR1 is MGHDK and CDR2 is SYGVNS in the germline V gene. The CDR3 DNA is TGTGCCAGCAGTGAATACCCCCGTGGAGCGGGGGTTCCAGATACGCAGTATTTT. Translating it yields CASSEYPRGAGVPDTQYF. The whole variable domain, filled in from reference TRBV25-1 and TRBJ2-3, reads EADIYQTPRYLVIGTGKKITLECSQTMGHDKMYWYQQDPGMELHLIHYSYGVNSTEKGDLSSESTVSRIRTEHFPLTLESARPSHTSQYLCASSEYPRGAGVPDTQYFGPGTRLTVL.

The gene calls are TRBV20-1 and TRBJ1-4; no firm D call. This CDR3 has 16 amino acids. Trimming removed 0 bases at V and 3 bases at J, with 14 bases between. Germline V gene data show CDR1 as DFQATT and CDR2 as SNEGSKA (reference sequence). The CDR3 sequence: CSARDFAEAANEKLFF. The CDR3 nucleotides are TGCAGTGCTAGAGATTTTGCAGAAGCAGCTAATGAAAAACTGTTTTTT.

This chain connects TRBV11-2 to TRBJ2-7; 10 nucleotides line up with TRBD1. Germline V lookup: CDR1 SGHAT, CDR2 FQNNGV. The CDR3 contains 15 residues. With V trimmed by 4 bases and J by 5 bases, 8 bases remained unmatched. The CDR3 DNA reads TGTGCCAGCAGCTCGGGACAGGGGCGAGTACACGAGCAGTACTTC. It encodes CASSSGQGRVHEQYF. Full variable domain (rest looked up from reference TRBV11-2 and TRBJ2-7): EAGVAQSPRYKIIEKRQSVAFWCNPISGHATLYWYQQILGQGPKLLIQFQNNGVVDDSQLPKDRFSAERLKGVDSTLKIQPAKLEDSAVYLCASSSGQGRVHEQYFGPGTRLTVT.

The chain joins TRBV6-7 to TRBJ1-6; perhaps TRBD1 as D (6 bases). TRBV6-7 is an ORF, and what it does is uncertain. Trimming stripped 6 bases from V and 7 bases from J, with 22 bases between. This CDR3 has 17 residues. The CDR3, as DNA: TGTGCCAGCAGCCACTGCGCCACAGGGACTCGAAATTCACCCCTCCACTTT. As protein: CASSHCATGTRNSPLHF.

This clonotype was seen a few times. The chain carries TRBV14 and TRBJ2-7; 8 bases align to TRBD1. From germline, CDR1 is SGHDN and CDR2 FVKESK. The length of the CDR3 is 15 residues. After removal of 2 bases from V and 2 bases from J, the junction contained 5 bases not matched to a gene. In DNA, the CDR3 is TGTGCCAGCAGCCAACGTGCGGACAGGGCCTACGAGCAGTACTTC. Translating it yields CASSQRADRAYEQYF.

This CDR3 is CASSMTGLGSPLHF. In nucleotides, the CDR3 is TGTGCCAGCAGCATGACAGGGTTAGGTTCACCCCTCCACTTT. V gene TRBV11-2 combines with J gene TRBJ1-6, with 7 bases that match TRBD1. Germline-derived CDR1 and CDR2 are SGHAT and FQNNGV. J lost 9 bases, V lost 5 bases, and 7 bases had no gene match. The length of the CDR3 is 14 residues.